These T cell receptor beta chains were read from a single sample in a study of siplizumab effects on memory and regulatory T cells. Using immunoSEQ multiplex PCR, the repertoire was profiled, and TCRdb retains in-frame clones only, with some absent. The table includes about 100,000 clones, about 94% detected once. The specimen sequenced was non-Treg CD4+ T cells sorted from blood. The source of these receptors is a human donor in good health. Both conserved end residues are part of each CDR3. The order of the fields is J gene, D gene, V gene, CDR3 length, CDR3 protein, CDR3 DNA. The D gene is left open where the match is weak.

j_call: TRBJ2-5; d_call: .; v_call: TRBV27; cdr3_length: 14; cdr3_aa: CASSLLGRGETQYF; cdr3_nt: TGTGCCAGCAGTTTACTGGGGCGCGGGGAGACCCAGTACTTC
j_call: TRBJ2-1; d_call: .; v_call: TRBV5-1; cdr3_length: 14; cdr3_aa: CASSSFPGDNEQFF; cdr3_nt: TGCGCCAGCAGCTCCTTTCCAGGGGACAATGAGCAGTTCTTC
j_call: TRBJ2-2; d_call: .; v_call: TRBV29-1; cdr3_length: 15; cdr3_aa: CSVVLKATNTGELFF; cdr3_nt: TGCAGCGTTGTGCTGAAGGCCACGAACACCGGGGAGCTGTTTTTT
j_call: TRBJ2-3; d_call: TRBD1; v_call: TRBV5-1; cdr3_length: 16; cdr3_aa: CASTTETGGWADTQYF; cdr3_nt: TGCGCCAGCACTACAGAGACAGGGGGCTGGGCAGATACGCAGTATTTT
j_call: TRBJ1-2; d_call: .; v_call: TRBV9; cdr3_length: 14; cdr3_aa: CASTPPGALGGYTF; cdr3_nt: TGTGCCAGCACCCCACCGGGGGCTTTAGGTGGCTACACCTTC
j_call: TRBJ1-2; d_call: TRBD1; v_call: TRBV27; cdr3_length: 13; cdr3_aa: CASSRQGVGGYTF; cdr3_nt: TGTGCCAGCAGCAGACAGGGTGTTGGTGGCTACACCTTC
j_call: TRBJ2-7; d_call: TRBD1; v_call: TRBV5-4; cdr3_length: 15; cdr3_aa: CASSLGGTGTYEQYF; cdr3_nt: TGTGCCAGCAGCTTGGGCGGGACAGGGACCTACGAGCAGTACTTC
j_call: TRBJ2-2; d_call: .; v_call: TRBV7-3; cdr3_length: 13; cdr3_aa: CAIRDGSTGELFF; cdr3_nt: TGTGCCATCCGAGATGGGTCCACCGGGGAGCTGTTTTTT
j_call: TRBJ2-2; d_call: .; v_call: TRBV10-3; cdr3_length: 15; cdr3_aa: CASGLPPEYTGELFF; cdr3_nt: TGTGCCAGCGGGCTCCCCCCCGAATACACCGGGGAGCTGTTTTTT
j_call: TRBJ2-1; d_call: .; v_call: TRBV7-9; cdr3_length: 13; cdr3_aa: CASTDLSYNEQFF; cdr3_nt: TGTGCCAGCACGGATTTGTCCTACAATGAGCAGTTCTTC
j_call: TRBJ2-3; d_call: .; v_call: TRBV5-4; cdr3_length: 12; cdr3_aa: CATGAGTDTQYF; cdr3_nt: TGTGCCACAGGGGCCGGCACAGATACGCAGTATTTT
j_call: TRBJ2-7; d_call: TRBD2; v_call: TRBV28; cdr3_length: 14; cdr3_aa: CATKLLRESYEQYF; cdr3_nt: TGTGCCACGAAGCTTTTGCGGGAGTCTTACGAGCAGTACTTC
j_call: TRBJ1-1; d_call: .; v_call: TRBV5-4; cdr3_length: 14; cdr3_aa: CASSLPQGYTEAFF; cdr3_nt: TGTGCCAGCAGCTTGCCACAGGGTTACACTGAAGCTTTCTTT
j_call: TRBJ2-3; d_call: .; v_call: TRBV28; cdr3_length: 15; cdr3_aa: CASLKTWVGTDTQYF; cdr3_nt: TGTGCCAGCCTGAAAACCTGGGTGGGGACAGATACGCAGTATTTT